The 12 T cell receptor beta chains below were found in one sample sequenced in a study of T cells in Graves' hyperthyroidism and ophthalmopathy. TCR beta CDR3 sequences were amplified from RNA transcripts. TCR CDR3 underwent first-round RT-PCR with the HTBI primer set. TCRdb independently ran MiXCR on the multiplex PCR reads; one entry per CDR3 protein. The sample lists around 280,000 distinct CDR3 sequences, about an eighth occurring once. The sample taken for sequencing was blood. These receptors were taken from a woman in her twenties or thirties with Graves' hyperthyroidism that later progressed to Graves' ophthalmopathy.

This clonotype was recorded many times. This chain joins TRBV28 and TRBJ2-7; 10 nucleotides agree with TRBD1. The CDR3 consists of 15 residues. In germline, CDR1 is MDHEN, CDR2 SYDVKM. V shed 5 bases, J shed 3 bases, and the junction held 7 bases outside the gene matches. As DNA, the CDR3 is TGTGCCAGCAGTACCCCGGGACAGGGGATCTACGAGCAGTACTTC. Its protein is CASSTPGQGIYEQYF. The variable domain in full, with the rest retrieved from reference TRBV28 and TRBJ2-7, is DVKVTQSSRYLVKRTGEKVFLECVQDMDHENMFWYRQDPGLGLRLIYFSYDVKMKEKGDIPEGYSVSREKKERFSLILESASTNQTSMYLCASSTPGQGIYEQYFGPGTRLTVT.

Many counts were recorded for this clonotype. The CDR3 nucleotides are TGTGCCAGCAGTTACGGCGGGAGGGGATACAATGAGCAGTTCTTC. Amino acids: CASSYGGRGYNEQFF. The rearrangement joins TRBV6-2 or TRBV6-3 to TRBJ2-1, with 9 bases lining up with TRBD2. The CDR3 is 15 residues long. Germline V lookup: CDR1 MNHEY, CDR2 SVGEGT. The J segment lost 4 bases and the V segment lost 2 bases, leaving 3 bases of the junction unmatched.

This clonotype was counted many times. The rearrangement links TRBV2 to TRBJ2-2; D is possibly TRBD2 (5 bases). The V gene's germline CDR1 is SNHLY and CDR2 FYNNEI. This CDR3 is built from 13 residues. The V end lost 10 bases, the J end lost 6 bases, and 15 bases lay between the germline ends. CDR3 sequence reads: CAILLGSPGELFF. The CDR3 region has the DNA TGTGCCATCCTTTTGGGGAGTCCCGGGGAGCTGTTTTTT.

This clonotype was found many times. The rearrangement uses TRBV5-5 and TRBJ2-2; no clear D. V lost 4 bases and J 1 base, leaving 11 bases between the germline ends. CDR1 and CDR2 (germline): SGHKS, YYEKEE (reference sequence). This CDR3 has 15 amino acids. The CDR3 protein is CASSPGPLNTGELFF. Here the CDR3 DNA reads TGTGCCAGCAGCCCCGGACCTTTGAACACCGGGGAGCTGTTTTTT. The entire variable domain, with the rest obtained from reference TRBV5-5 and TRBJ2-2, is as follows: DAGVTQSPTHLIKTRGQQVTLRCSPISGHKSVSWYQQVLGQGPQFIFQYYEKEERGRGNFPDRFSARQFPNYSSELNVNALLLGDSALYLCASSPGPLNTGELFFGEGSRLTVL.

Many counts were recorded for this clonotype. CDR3 protein: CASSFTSETQETQYF. CDR3 sequence (DNA): TGTGCCAGCAGCTTCACTAGCGAGACACAAGAGACCCAGTACTTC. This chain connects TRBV11-2 to TRBJ2-5; TRBD2 agrees at 7 bases. Germline loops: CDR1 SGHAT, CDR2 FQNNGV. Trimming at V came to 3 bases and at J to 2 bases, leaving 6 bases not matched to a gene. The CDR3 contains 15 residues.

Note on this clonotype: The missing conserved phenylalanine or tryptophan at the end of this CDR3 makes a read error likely. The chain links TRBV18 to TRBJ1-6; possibly TRBD1 for D (5 bases). The ends were cut back, 4 bases at V and 2 bases at J, with 6 bases in the middle. The V gene's germline CDR1 is KGHSH and CDR2 LQKENI. The CDR3 runs to 14 residues. The CDR3 here is CASSRDAYNSPLHC. The CDR3 DNA follows: TGTGCCAGCTCACGGGACGCCTATAATTCACCCCTCCACTGT.

Turning to this clonotype: A much larger clone sits a single nucleotide away, making a read error possible. The chain has TRBV20-1 and TRBJ1-1, with D perhaps matching TRBD1 (6 bases). CDR3 length: 12 residues. Per germline, CDR1 DFQATT and CDR2 SNEGSKA (reference sequence). Trimming removed 4 bases from V and 10 bases from J, with 16 bases in between. CDR3 DNA sequence: TGCAGTGCTATAGGACAGCCTCATTCAGCTTTCTTT. Protein product: CSAIGQPHSAFF.

This clonotype was counted many times. The V gene is TRBV20-1, the J gene TRBJ2-7; D could derive from TRBD1 or TRBD2 (5 bases each). The ends were cut back, 3 bases at V and 1 base at J, with 19 bases in the middle. Germline lookup yields CDR1 DFQATT and CDR2 SNEGSKA (reference sequence). This CDR3 has 16 amino acids. The CDR3 sequence is CSASAHERGTSYEQYF. The CDR3 nucleotides read TGCAGTGCTAGTGCCCACGAGAGGGGAACTTCCTACGAGCAGTACTTC.

There are many counts of this clonotype. This chain links TRBV5-6 with TRBJ2-7, with 14 bases aligning to TRBD2. Germline V gene sequence: CDR1 SGHDT, CDR2 YYEEEE. The trim removed 3 bases at V and 7 bases at J, leaving 3 bases unmatched. This CDR3 has 14 amino acids. CDR3 protein: CASSSGLAGVEQYF. The CDR3 bases are TGTGCCAGCAGCTCGGGACTAGCGGGAGTTGAGCAGTACTTC.

This clonotype was recorded a few times. The V call is TRBV25-1, the J call TRBJ1-4, with D uncertain. V lost 1 base to trimming and J lost 8 bases, with 14 bases between them. Germline CDR1 and CDR2: MGHDK and SYGVNS. CDR3 size: 15 residues. The CDR3 DNA sequence: TGTGCCAGCAGTGAATTTGTGGGAGACGGGGAAAAACTGTTTTTT. Translating it yields CASSEFVGDGEKLFF.

The chain is built from TRBV30 and TRBJ1-3; maybe TRBD1 (6 bases). V shed 2 bases and J shed 0 bases, with 8 bases lying between them. This CDR3 comprises 14 residues. Germline V gene lookup returns CDR1 GTSNPN and CDR2 SVGIG (reference sequence). The CDR3 is CAWSSGDSGNTIYF. CDR3 nucleotide sequence: TGTGCCTGGAGTTCAGGGGACTCTGGAAACACCATATATTTT. The full variable domain, rest sourced from reference TRBV30 and TRBJ1-3, is SQTIHQWPATLVQPVGSPLSLECTVEGTSNPNLYWYRQAAGRGLQLLFYSVGIGQISSEVPQNLSASRPQDRQFILSSKKLLLSDSGFYLCAWSSGDSGNTIYFGEGSWLTVV.

J is TRBJ2-3 and V is TRBV6-5, with D possibly TRBD2 on 5 matching bases. Germline CDR1 reads MNHEY; CDR2 reads SVGAGI. V lost 2 bases, J lost 6 bases, and 12 bases lay in between. The CDR3 runs 14 residues. The CDR3 here is CASSYASPPDTQYF. For the CDR3, the DNA is TGTGCCAGCAGTTACGCTAGCCCGCCCGATACGCAGTATTTT.